Presented here are 27 T cell receptor beta chains from one specimen sequenced in a study of blood T cell repertoires in COVID-19. Some clones are missing from TCRdb's copy, which holds only in-frame ones; the method was immunoSEQ multiplex PCR. Among about 140,000 clones listed, over 75% were seen once. The specimen was PBMCs or T cells enriched from blood (not recorded which). The receptor set was obtained from a woman between 45 and 60 years old who had recovered from COVID-19.

This chain joins TRBV6-1 and TRBJ1-4; 12 nucleotides align to TRBD1. CDR3 length: 16 residues. V shed 2 bases and J 7 bases; nucleotides not matched to a gene: 5. The germline CDR1 and CDR2 sequences are MNHNS and SASEGT. The CDR3 nucleotides read TGTGCCAGCAGTGAATCGACGGGACAGGGGGCTGAAAAACTGTTTTTT. Encoded protein: CASSESTGQGAEKLFF.

The rearrangement joins TRBV4-2 to TRBJ2-1; TRBD2 is a possible D gene (6 bases). Trimming took 4 bases from V and 7 from J, leaving 11 bases between them. This CDR3 has 13 residues. Germline V gene data show CDR1 as LGHNA and CDR2 as YNFKEQ. CDR3 in amino acids: CASSPGLHNEQFF. CDR3 sequence (DNA): TGTGCCAGCAGCCCGGGACTGCATAATGAGCAGTTCTTC.

This clone has just a few counts. This chain connects TRBV28 to TRBJ2-7, with D perhaps matching TRBD1 (5 bases). Germline V gene data show CDR1 as MDHEN and CDR2 as SYDVKM. V dropped 6 bases and J dropped 2 bases, with 14 bases sitting between them. CDR3 length: 14 residues. As DNA, the CDR3 is TGTGCCAGCAGCTTTATGGGGCAGACCTACGAGCAGTACTTC. Translation: CASSFMGQTYEQYF.

CDR3: CASSVLGGRGSDTEAFF. The CDR3 DNA follows: TGTGCCAGCAGCGTACTGGGGGGCAGGGGGTCGGACACTGAAGCTTTCTTT. The chain couples TRBV9 to TRBJ1-1, with 7 bases fitting TRBD1. CDR1 and CDR2 from the germline V gene are SGDLS and YYNGEE. V was clipped by 1 base and J by 3 bases; unmatched bases: 12. The CDR3 is made up of 17 amino acids.

The chain is built from TRBV29-1 and TRBJ2-7; TRBD1 aligns across 11 bases. Trimming took 6 bases from V and 0 from J; bases not matched to a gene: 4. Germline values: CDR1 SQVTM, CDR2 ANQGSEA. The CDR3 sequence is 14 residues long. This CDR3 is CSVTGTGGSYEQYF. The CDR3 coding sequence is TGCAGCGTCACCGGGACAGGGGGCTCCTACGAGCAGTACTTC.

The chain uses TRBV4-1 and TRBJ1-4; 10 nucleotides match TRBD1. The CDR3 has 14 amino acids. Germline values: CDR1 MGHRA, CDR2 YSYEKL. J was trimmed by 8 bases and V by 4 bases; bases with no gene match: 4. The CDR3 sequence is CASSPGTGVEKLFF. The CDR3 nucleotides are TGCGCCAGCAGCCCCGGGACAGGGGTCGAAAAACTGTTTTTT.

CDR3 DNA sequence: TGTGCCAGCAGCCAGGGGAGTCCTGAAGCTTTCTTT. It encodes CASSQGSPEAFF. The gene calls are TRBV3-1 (or the pseudogene TRBV3-2) and TRBJ1-1; D not resolved. Germline assignment: CDR1 LGHDT and CDR2 YNNKEL (reference sequence). The V end was cut by 3 bases, the J end by 6 bases, with 8 bases between. This CDR3 spans 12 amino acids.

The chain combines TRBV25-1 with TRBJ2-5; TRBD1 might be the D (5 bases). The CDR3 length is 14 residues. CDR1 is MGHDK and CDR2 is SYGVNS in the germline V gene. Trimming pared 4 bases from V and 2 bases from J, leaving 11 bases between. CDR3 DNA: TGTGCCAGCAGTGGCAGAAGGGGTCAAGAGACCCAGTACTTC. Translated: CASSGRRGQETQYF.

J is TRBJ2-4 and V is TRBV14, with D possibly being TRBD2 (5 bases). Trimming took 0 bases from V and 0 from J, leaving 12 bases between them. The CDR3 length is 17 residues. Per the germline V gene, CDR1 is SGHDN and CDR2 is FVKESK. The CDR3 region is CASSQDRFGIAKNIQYF. The DNA for the CDR3 is TGTGCCAGCAGCCAAGATCGATTCGGGATAGCCAAAAACATTCAGTACTTC.

The CDR3 is CASSSTSSFYEQYF. CDR3 in DNA: TGTGCCAGCTCATCGACTAGCAGTTTCTACGAGCAGTACTTC. The rearrangement joins TRBV18 to TRBJ2-7, with TRBD2 identical over 7 bases. Per the germline V gene, CDR1 is KGHSH and CDR2 is LQKENI. The CDR3 covers 14 residues. V dropped 5 bases and J dropped 3; count of bases not matched to a gene: 7. Together with reference TRBV18 and TRBJ2-7, the CDR3 gives the full variable domain: NAGVMQNPRHLVRRRGQEARLRCSPMKGHSHVYWYRQLPEEGLKFMVYLQKENIIDESGMPKERFSAEFPKEGPSILRIQQVVRGDSAAYFCASSSTSSFYEQYFGPGTRLTVT.

In its sample, this clone was seen a few times. CDR3 DNA: TGTGCCAGCAGCCAATACGACAGGGGGCCAGAGACCCAGTACTTC. Translation gives CASSQYDRGPETQYF. This sequence joins TRBV14 and TRBJ2-5, with 10 bases that match TRBD1. Trimming cost V 2 bases and J 4 bases; bases outside gene matches: 4. From germline, CDR1 is SGHDN and CDR2 FVKESK. The CDR3 has 15 residues.

The chain employs TRBV28 and TRBJ2-5; D remains ambiguous. Between the trimmed V and J ends, which lost 6 bases and 10 bases, there was a span of 12 bases. Germline values: CDR1 MDHEN, CDR2 SYDVKM. The CDR3 totals 11 residues. The CDR3 region is CASSETRVQYF. CDR3 bases: TGTGCCAGCAGCGAGACCCGGGTCCAGTACTTC.

The V gene is TRBV28, the J gene TRBJ2-7, with a weak D call TRBD2 (5 bases). Deletions cut 2 bases from V and 0 bases from J, with 11 bases between. Germline V lookup: CDR1 MDHEN, CDR2 SYDVKM. The CDR3 totals 15 residues. The CDR3 spells CASSLAGESSYEQYF. The DNA of the CDR3 is TGTGCCAGCAGTTTAGCCGGGGAAAGCTCCTACGAGCAGTACTTC.

The V and J genes are TRBV12-3 or TRBV12-4 and TRBJ2-7; 10 nucleotides align to TRBD2. The V gene end was trimmed by 7 bases and the J gene end by 5 bases; junction bases not matched to a gene: 5. The CDR3 runs to 13 residues. As DNA, the CDR3 is TGTGCCAGCAAGCTAGCGGGAGCCCACGAGCAGTACTTC. Translation: CASKLAGAHEQYF.

This clone has only one observation. V gene TRBV30 combines with J gene TRBJ2-3; D is undetermined. The ends were cut back, 0 bases at V and 6 bases at J, with 10 bases in the middle. The CDR3 runs to 13 residues. Germline V lookup: CDR1 GTSNPN, CDR2 SVGIG (reference sequence). The CDR3 region has the DNA TGTGCCTGGAGTGTAATCTCTCCGGATACGCAGTATTTT. It translates to CAWSVISPDTQYF.

The chain employs TRBV3-1 (or the pseudogene TRBV3-2) and TRBJ1-1, with 7 nucleotides matching TRBD1. CDR3 length: 14 residues. V shed 5 bases and J 5 bases; nucleotides not matched to a gene: 8. Germline V gene sequence: CDR1 LGHDT, CDR2 YNNKEL (reference sequence). The CDR3 here is CASSGRQGLTEAFF. The CDR3, as DNA: TGTGCCAGCAGCGGACGACAGGGCTTGACTGAAGCTTTCTTT.

CDR3 sequence reads: CASSADRDTQYF. CDR3 in DNA: TGTGCCAGCAGTGCAGACAGGGATACGCAGTATTTT. J is TRBJ2-3 and V is TRBV2; maybe TRBD1 (6 bases). V was shortened by 4 bases and J by 6 bases, with 8 bases between the two germline ends. This CDR3 comprises 12 residues. CDR1 SNHLY and CDR2 FYNNEI come from the germline V gene.

CDR3 sequence: CASSPTGGLYEQYF. CDR3 nucleotide sequence: TGTGCCAGCAGCCCAACAGGGGGCCTCTACGAGCAGTACTTC. The rearrangement links TRBV27 to TRBJ2-7; 9 nucleotides match TRBD1. V trimming: 6 bases; J trimming: 3 bases; junction bases outside the gene matches: 6. The CDR3 contains 14 residues. In germline, CDR1 is MNHEY, CDR2 SMNVEV (reference sequence).

Only a few counts were recorded for this clone. This rearrangement joins TRBV28 to TRBJ1-1; possibly TRBD1 for D (5 bases). The germline V gene has CDR1 MDHEN and CDR2 SYDVKM. CDR3 size: 15 residues. V lost 2 bases and J lost 1, with 11 bases in between. The CDR3 DNA sequence: TGTGCCAGCAGTTTAGAAGGGAGGGGGAACACTGAAGCTTTCTTT. This translates into CASSLEGRGNTEAFF.

The CDR3 DNA follows: TGTGCCAGCAGCCTCCGGGACACCCAAGAGACCCAGTACTTC. Its translation: CASSLRDTQETQYF. The J gene is TRBJ2-5, the V gene TRBV5-6; perhaps TRBD1 as D (6 bases). The CDR3 consists of 14 residues. V was shortened by 4 bases and J by 1 base, with 11 bases between the two germline ends. Germline V gene sequence: CDR1 SGHDT, CDR2 YYEEEE.

The chain employs TRBV28 and TRBJ2-7; D ambiguous. Looked up from germline, CDR1 is MDHEN and CDR2 is SYDVKM. This CDR3 has 15 amino acids. The ends were cut back, 7 bases at V and 0 bases at J, with 16 bases in the middle. CDR3 DNA: TGTGCCAGCACTAACCCACAGATCAGCTCCTACGAGCAGTACTTC. The encoded protein is CASTNPQISSYEQYF. The whole variable domain, filled in from reference TRBV28 and TRBJ2-7, reads DVKVTQSSRYLVKRTGEKVFLECVQDMDHENMFWYRQDPGLGLRLIYFSYDVKMKEKGDIPEGYSVSREKKERFSLILESASTNQTSMYLCASTNPQISSYEQYFGPGTRLTVT.

In this sample, this clone turned up once. The rearrangement joins TRBV29-1 to TRBJ1-2, with a weak D call TRBD1 (5 bases). This CDR3 spans 13 amino acids. CDR1 is SQVTM and CDR2 is ANQGSEA in the germline V gene. V was pared by 3 bases and J by 7 bases, with 15 bases between. The CDR3 bases are TGCAGCGTTGAGAACGACGGGGGAATTGGCTACACCTTC. It translates to CSVENDGGIGYTF.

The rearrangement joins TRBV14 to TRBJ1-4; a possible D gene is TRBD1 (5 bases). Germline CDR1 reads SGHDN; CDR2 reads FVKESK. The CDR3 runs to 15 residues. Deletions cut 2 bases from V and 4 bases from J, with 11 bases between. CDR3 coding DNA: TGTGCCAGCAGCCAATGGGGAAGGGGTAATGAAAAACTGTTTTTT. Its protein is CASSQWGRGNEKLFF. Full variable domain (missing parts from reference TRBV14 and TRBJ1-4): EAGVTQFPSHSVIEKGQTVTLRCDPISGHDNLYWYRRVMGKEIKFLLHFVKESKQDESGMPNNRFLAERTGGTYSTLKVQPAELEDSGVYFCASSQWGRGNEKLFFGSGTQLSVL.

CDR3 nucleotides: TGCGCCAGCAGCCACTCTGGGGGAGGGAGTAATGAAAAACTGTTTTTT. It yields the protein CASSHSGGGSNEKLFF. The gene calls are TRBV4-1 and TRBJ1-4; a weak D match, TRBD1 (5 bases). Trimming took off 3 bases at V and 4 bases at J, with 15 bases between the two ends. The CDR3 is 16 residues long. CDR1 and CDR2 (germline): MGHRA, YSYEKL.

J is TRBJ2-7 and V is TRBV27, with a possible D match to TRBD1 (5 bases). Germline lookup yields CDR1 MNHEY and CDR2 SMNVEV (reference sequence). V was trimmed by 0 bases and J by 2 bases, leaving 8 bases between them. The CDR3 contains 14 residues. CDR3 coding DNA: TGTGCCAGCAGTTTATCAACAGGTACCTACGAGCAGTACTTC. It translates to CASSLSTGTYEQYF.

The CDR3 coding sequence is TGTGCCTGGAGTAAGGGGGTGAATCAGCCCCAGCATTTT. It translates to CAWSKGVNQPQHF. The chain carries TRBV30 and TRBJ1-5; TRBD1 might be the D (6 bases). CDR3 length: 13 amino acids. V lost 2 bases and J lost 4, with 9 bases in between. CDR1 is GTSNPN and CDR2 is SVGIG in the germline V gene (reference sequence).

The rearrangement joins TRBV28 to TRBJ2-1; 11 nucleotides agree with TRBD2. V trimming: 3 bases; J trimming: 3 bases; junction bases outside the gene matches: 1. Per the germline V gene, CDR1 is MDHEN and CDR2 is SYDVKM. CDR3 size: 15 residues. Written as DNA, the CDR3 is TGTGCCAGCAGTTTGGGACTAGCGGTCTACAATGAGCAGTTCTTC. This sequence encodes CASSLGLAVYNEQFF. The variable domain in full, with the rest retrieved from reference TRBV28 and TRBJ2-1, is DVKVTQSSRYLVKRTGEKVFLECVQDMDHENMFWYRQDPGLGLRLIYFSYDVKMKEKGDIPEGYSVSREKKERFSLILESASTNQTSMYLCASSLGLAVYNEQFFGPGTRLTVL.